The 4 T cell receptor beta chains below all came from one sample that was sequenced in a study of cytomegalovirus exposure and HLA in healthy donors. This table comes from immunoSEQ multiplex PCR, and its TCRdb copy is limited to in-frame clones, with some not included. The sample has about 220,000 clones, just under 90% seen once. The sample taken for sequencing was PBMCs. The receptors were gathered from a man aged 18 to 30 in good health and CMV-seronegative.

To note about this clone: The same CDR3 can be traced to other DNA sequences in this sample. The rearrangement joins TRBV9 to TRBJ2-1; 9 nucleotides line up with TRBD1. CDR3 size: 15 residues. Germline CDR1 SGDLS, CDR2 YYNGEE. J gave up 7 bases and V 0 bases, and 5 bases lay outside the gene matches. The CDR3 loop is CASSVEGQGGNEQFF. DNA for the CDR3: TGTGCCAGCAGCGTAGAGGGACAGGGAGGTAATGAGCAGTTCTTC.

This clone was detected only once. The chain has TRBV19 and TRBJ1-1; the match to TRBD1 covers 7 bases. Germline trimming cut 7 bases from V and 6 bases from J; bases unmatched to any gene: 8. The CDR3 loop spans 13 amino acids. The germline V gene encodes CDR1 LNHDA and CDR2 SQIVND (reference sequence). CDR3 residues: CASMPHRGAEAFF. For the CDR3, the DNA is TGTGCCAGTATGCCCCACAGGGGCGCTGAAGCTTTCTTT.

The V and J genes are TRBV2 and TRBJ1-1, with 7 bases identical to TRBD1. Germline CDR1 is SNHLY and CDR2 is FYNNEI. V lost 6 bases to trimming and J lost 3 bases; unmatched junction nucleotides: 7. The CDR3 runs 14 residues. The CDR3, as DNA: TGTGCCAGCAGCCGACAGGGTGTCGACACTGAAGCTTTCTTT. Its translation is CASSRQGVDTEAFF.

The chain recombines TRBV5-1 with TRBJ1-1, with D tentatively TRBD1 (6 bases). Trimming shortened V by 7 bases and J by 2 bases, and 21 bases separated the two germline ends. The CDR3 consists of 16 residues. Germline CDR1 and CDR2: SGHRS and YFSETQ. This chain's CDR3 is CASRELPGASNTEAFF. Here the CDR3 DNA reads TGCGCCAGCCGCGAGCTACCAGGGGCCTCCAACACTGAAGCTTTCTTT. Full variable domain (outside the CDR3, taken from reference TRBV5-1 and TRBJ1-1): KAGVTQTPRYLIKTRGQQVTLSCSPISGHRSVSWYQQTPGQGLQFLFEYFSETQRNKGNFPGRFSGRQFSNSRSEMNVSTLELGDSALYLCASRELPGASNTEAFFGQGTRLTVV.